A selection of T cell receptor beta chains follows, all from one sample in a study of cytomegalovirus exposure and HLA in healthy donors. Only in-frame clones appear in the TCRdb table, and some are missing; sequencing was by immunoSEQ multiplex PCR. This table holds about 95,000 clones, 85% found once. Sequenced sample: PBMCs. These receptors all come from a man aged 18 to 29 in good health and CMV-seropositive. Each CDR3 is given with its conserved first and last residue. The D gene is left open where the match is weak. Clone size is given for some rows only: seen once, a few or many times, or a class if the clone is expanded.

CDR3: CASSGSSGSADTQYF
DNA: TGTGCCAGCAGCGGGTCTAGCGGGAGTGCAGATACGCAGTATTTT
J: TRBJ2-3
size: NA
V: TRBV5-4
D: TRBD2

CDR3: CSVERLNTGELFF
DNA: TGCAGCGTGGAAAGACTAAACACCGGGGAGCTGTTTTTT
J: TRBJ2-2
size: NA
V: TRBV29-1
D: NA

CDR3: CASSLGGASGSVRTQFF
DNA: TGTGCCAGCAGCTTGGGGGGAGCTAGCGGGAGTGTTCGAACTCAGTTCTTC
J: TRBJ2-1
size: NA
V: TRBV5-6
D: TRBD2

CDR3: CASSKAPTSSRNEQFF
DNA: TGTGCCAGCAGCAAAGCCCCGACTAGCTCAAGGAATGAGCAGTTCTTC
J: TRBJ2-1
size: NA
V: TRBV7-9
D: TRBD2

CDR3: CASSSSSGNTIYF
DNA: TGTGCCAGCAGTTCGAGCTCTGGAAACACCATATATTTT
J: TRBJ1-3
size: NA
V: TRBV2
D: NA

CDR3: CASSFSFRTGVPYEQYF
DNA: TGTGCCAGCAGTTTTAGTTTCCGGACAGGGGTACCCTACGAGCAGTACTTC
J: TRBJ2-7
size: NA
V: TRBV27
D: TRBD1

CDR3: CASSPRLDANTGELFF
DNA: TGTGCCAGCAGCCCCAGACTAGACGCGAACACCGGGGAGCTGTTTTTT
J: TRBJ2-2
size: once
V: TRBV9
D: NA

CDR3: CSVVDRNRGNTEAFF
DNA: TGCAGCGTTGTGGATAGAAATCGGGGGAACACTGAAGCTTTCTTT
J: TRBJ1-1
size: NA
V: TRBV29-1
D: NA

CDR3: CASSQWQGGSYGYTF
DNA: TGTGCCAGCAGCCAATGGCAGGGGGGTAGCTATGGCTACACCTTC
J: TRBJ1-2
size: NA
V: TRBV16
D: TRBD1

CDR3: CASSFGVWARANNYGYTF
DNA: TGTGCCAGCAGCTTCGGGGTTTGGGCCCGCGCGAATAACTATGGCTACACCTTC
J: TRBJ1-2
size: NA
V: TRBV7-2
D: NA

CDR3: CASKIQGPTDTQYF
DNA: TGTGCCAGCAAGATCCAGGGGCCCACAGATACGCAGTATTTT
J: TRBJ2-3
size: NA
V: TRBV2
D: NA

CDR3: CASSMEKDTQYF
DNA: TGTGCCAGTAGTATGGAGAAAGATACGCAGTATTTT
J: TRBJ2-3
size: NA
V: TRBV19
D: NA

CDR3: CASSSAGTRNEQYF
DNA: TGTGCCAGCAGTTCCGCCGGGACTAGGAACGAGCAGTACTTC
J: TRBJ2-7
size: NA
V: TRBV27
D: TRBD2

CDR3: CASSPPGGLNTEAFF
DNA: TGTGCCAGCAGTCCCCCCGGGGGGCTGAACACTGAAGCTTTCTTT
J: TRBJ1-1
size: once
V: TRBV28
D: NA

CDR3: CSVEGGLFSTEAFF
DNA: TGCAGCGTTGAAGGCGGACTCTTCTCCACTGAAGCTTTCTTT
J: TRBJ1-1
size: NA
V: TRBV29-1
D: NA

CDR3: CASSFLGQLTGELFF
DNA: TGCGCCAGCAGCTTCCTGGGACAGCTCACCGGGGAGCTGTTTTTT
J: TRBJ2-2
size: NA
V: TRBV5-1
D: TRBD1

CDR3: CASSLAPLTVNTEAFF
DNA: TGCGCCAGCAGCTTGGCTCCCTTAACAGTGAACACTGAAGCTTTCTTT
J: TRBJ1-1
size: NA
V: TRBV5-1
D: NA